The rows below give T cell receptor beta chains drawn from one sample of a study of post-analysis software for immune sequencing data. TCRdb re-called the PCR reads with MiXCR, one entry per CDR3 protein. The profile covers roughly 410,000 distinct CDR3 sequences, with 30% to 45% appearing a single time and roughly 12% taken by the ten largest. Sequenced input: blood. The receptors were sampled from a girl between 5 and 17 years old with multiple sclerosis. Each CDR3 is given with its conserved first and last residue. A D gene is named only where the DNA matches it firmly. Part of the rows lack a size; the others show once, few, many or a class for expanded clones.

CDR3aa | CDR3nt | abundance | v_gene | d_gene | j_gene
CASSYYGTPYEQYF | TGTGCCAGCAGTTACTACGGGACCCCCTACGAGCAGTACTTC | few | TRBV6-2/TRBV6-3 | NA | TRBJ2-7
CASSFGELAGVTTQYF | TGTGCCAGCAGTTTCGGAGAACTAGCGGGAGTTACTACGCAGTATTTT | few | TRBV12-3/TRBV12-4 | TRBD2 | TRBJ2-3
CASSQRAYEQYF | TGTGCCAGCAGCCAGAGGGCCTACGAGCAGTACTTC | NA | TRBV3-1 | NA | TRBJ2-7
CASSQIGSQAYGYTF | TGTGCCAGCAGTCAAATAGGGAGCCAGGCCTATGGCTACACCTTC | few | TRBV27 | NA | TRBJ1-2
CASGSRLTGQGPQETQYF | TGTGCCAGCGGCTCCCGGTTGACGGGACAGGGACCACAAGAGACCCAGTACTTC | NA | TRBV2 | TRBD1 | TRBJ2-5
CASSRGGQETQYF | TGTGCCAGCAGTAGAGGGGGCCAAGAGACCCAGTACTTC | many | TRBV6-1 | NA | TRBJ2-5
CASRMTSGTRTDTQYF | TGTGCCAGCAGGATGACTAGCGGGACCCGCACAGATACGCAGTATTTT | NA | TRBV7-3 | TRBD2 | TRBJ2-3
CASSSWQGFKEHGYTF | TGTGCCAGCAGCTCATGGCAGGGGTTTAAGGAACATGGCTACACCTTC | few | TRBV7-9 | NA | TRBJ1-2
CASMTKRTDTQYF | TGTGCCAGCATGACTAAACGCACAGATACGCAGTATTTT | NA | TRBV6-6 | NA | TRBJ2-3
CASSLPGAPFNEQFF | TGTGCCAGCAGCTTACCGGGGGCCCCCTTCAATGAGCAGTTCTTC | NA | TRBV7-3 | NA | TRBJ2-1
CASSLRWGRGSEQFF | TGTGCCAGCAGTTTAAGGTGGGGGCGCGGTAGTGAGCAGTTCTTC | NA | TRBV12-3/TRBV12-4 | NA | TRBJ2-1
CASSFGSPLHF | TGTGCCAGCAGTTTCGGCTCACCCCTCCACTTT | NA | TRBV12-3/TRBV12-4 | NA | TRBJ1-6
CASSRTDRGRGYTF | TGTGCCAGCAGCCGGACGGACAGGGGGAGGGGCTACACCTTC | NA | TRBV6-5 | TRBD1 | TRBJ1-2
CSVGDGIYEQYF | TGCAGCGTTGGGGACGGAATCTACGAGCAGTACTTC | NA | TRBV29-1 | NA | TRBJ2-7
CATQGSTEAFF | TGTGCCACCCAGGGGAGTACTGAAGCTTTCTTT | NA | TRBV12-3/TRBV12-4 | NA | TRBJ1-1
CASSVGTNQPQHF | TGTGCCAGCAGCGTAGGGACCAATCAGCCCCAGCATTTT | NA | TRBV9 | NA | TRBJ1-5
CSASKAGVNYNEQFF | TGCAGTGCTAGTAAAGCGGGGGTCAACTACAATGAGCAGTTCTTC | NA | TRBV20-1 | TRBD2 | TRBJ2-1
CASSSVGQGHSSYEQYF | TGTGCCAGCAGTTCCGTAGGACAGGGCCATAGCTCCTACGAGCAGTACTTC | NA | TRBV27 | TRBD1 | TRBJ2-7
CASGTTPPTTNEKLFF | TGTGCCAGCGGAACAACCCCCCCAACAACTAATGAAAAACTGTTTTTT | once | TRBV5-6 | NA | TRBJ1-4
CASSSLAGDQETQYF | TGTGCCAGCAGCAGCCTAGCGGGGGACCAAGAGACCCAGTACTTC | NA | TRBV7-8 | TRBD2 | TRBJ2-5
CASSQGPYRTGELFF | TGTGCCAGCAGTCAGGGACCCTATAGGACCGGGGAGCTGTTTTTT | NA | TRBV14 | NA | TRBJ2-2
CASSLGQGGAIEQYF | TGTGCCAGCAGCCTTGGACAGGGGGGGGCCATCGAGCAGTACTTC | once | TRBV7-6 | TRBD1 | TRBJ2-7
CASRQISSYEQYF | TGTGCCAGCAGACAGATAAGCTCCTACGAGCAGTACTTC | NA | TRBV27 | NA | TRBJ2-7
CASSLSPAYEQYF | TGTGCCAGCAGCTTGAGTCCGGCCTACGAGCAGTACTTC | many | TRBV7-3 | NA | TRBJ2-7
CASSLEDPGNSPLHF | TGCGCCAGCAGCTTGGAAGACCCAGGGAATTCACCCCTCCACTTT | many | TRBV5-1 | NA | TRBJ1-6
CASSYDGGEQFF | TGTGCCAGCAGTTACGATGGGGGTGAGCAGTTCTTC | few | TRBV6-5 | NA | TRBJ2-1
CASSPTGGGTYTQYF | TGTGCCAGCAGCCCGACGGGTGGCGGCACATATACGCAGTATTTT | once | TRBV7-2 | NA | TRBJ2-3
CTSSLQGFGQPQHF | TGTACCAGCAGCTTACAGGGCTTCGGACAGCCCCAGCATTTT | NA | TRBV7-2 | NA | TRBJ1-5
CASSQDPRRVSETQYF | TGCGCCAGCAGCCAAGACCCCAGAAGGGTCTCGGAGACCCAGTACTTC | NA | TRBV4-1 | NA | TRBJ2-5
CASSILTGGSPLHF | TGTGCCAGTAGTATACTAACCGGGGGATCACCCCTCCACTTT | few | TRBV19 | NA | TRBJ1-6
CASSRSGGGSYGYTF | TGTGCCAGCAGCCGTTCAGGGGGCGGATCCTATGGCTACACCTTC | NA | TRBV3-1 | TRBD1 | TRBJ1-2
CASSLEWGADTQYF | TGTGCCAGCAGCTTAGAATGGGGGGCAGATACGCAGTATTTT | few | TRBV7-3 | NA | TRBJ2-3
CASSLRQGEAFF | TGTGCCAGCAGCTTAAGGCAAGGTGAAGCTTTCTTT | NA | TRBV7-2 | NA | TRBJ1-1
CASSVEVGYGYTF | TGTGCCAGCAGCGTGGAGGTCGGCTATGGCTACACCTTC | NA | TRBV9 | NA | TRBJ1-2
CASKGGPTDTQYF | TGTGCCAGCAAGGGAGGGCCCACAGATACGCAGTATTTT | NA | TRBV28 | TRBD2 | TRBJ2-3
CASSPRGLGGEQYF | TGTGCCAGCAGCCCCCGGGGCTTGGGGGGGGAGCAGTACTTC | NA | TRBV7-6 | TRBD2 | TRBJ2-7
CASSVQTSYNEQFF | TGTGCCAGCAGCGTACAGACTTCCTACAATGAGCAGTTCTTC | many | TRBV9 | NA | TRBJ2-1
CASSERQTPMNTEAFF | TGTGCCAGCAGCGAACGACAGACCCCGATGAACACTGAAGCTTTCTTT | NA | TRBV7-8 | NA | TRBJ1-1
CASSLLTGATNEKLFF | TGTGCCAGCAGCCTACTTACAGGGGCAACTAATGAAAAACTGTTTTTT | NA | TRBV7-2 | TRBD1 | TRBJ1-4
CASSSRGEDTQYF | TGTGCCAGCAGTTCCAGGGGAGAGGATACGCAGTATTTT | NA | TRBV28 | NA | TRBJ2-3
CASSWDLSSQEDTQYF | TGTGCCAGCAGTTGGGACCTCTCATCCCAAGAGGATACGCAGTATTTT | NA | TRBV6-5 | NA | TRBJ2-3
CASSPQRGARETQYF | TGCGCCAGCAGCCCCCAGCGGGGGGCACGGGAGACCCAGTACTTC | NA | TRBV5-1 | TRBD2 | TRBJ2-5
CASSRDEGKETQYF | TGTGCCAGCAGCAGGGATGAAGGGAAAGAGACCCAGTACTTC | few | TRBV21-1 | NA | TRBJ2-5
CASSSHRGPMNTEAFF | TGCGCCAGCAGCTCTCACAGGGGACCCATGAACACTGAAGCTTTCTTT | few | TRBV4-3 | TRBD1 | TRBJ1-1
CASSSDTLSSYTF | TGTGCCAGCAGCTCGGACACCTTATCAAGCTACACCTTC | few | TRBV12-3/TRBV12-4 | NA | TRBJ1-2
CSAGGRTEAFF | TGCAGTGCGGGCGGGAGGACTGAAGCTTTCTTT | NA | TRBV20-1 | NA | TRBJ1-1
CASSQDRAHGSNQPQHF | TGTGCCAGCAGCCAAGACAGGGCCCACGGGAGCAATCAGCCCCAGCATTTT | few | TRBV4-2 | NA | TRBJ1-5
CSVAQDLAFF | TGCAGCGTGGCCCAAGACCTAGCTTTCTTT | NA | TRBV29-1 | NA | TRBJ1-1
CASGPPDWNEQYF | TGCGCCAGCGGACCTCCCGACTGGAACGAGCAGTACTTC | NA | TRBV5-1 | NA | TRBJ2-7
CASSFGLAGDYEQYF | TGCGCCAGCAGCTTCGGACTAGCGGGGGACTACGAGCAGTACTTC | NA | TRBV5-1 | TRBD2 | TRBJ2-7
CASSPQGVEQYF | TGTGCCAGCAGCCCTCAGGGAGTGGAGCAGTACTTC | NA | TRBV13 | NA | TRBJ2-7
CASSSGGAIREQFF | TGTGCCAGCAGCTCCGGGGGGGCCATCCGGGAGCAGTTCTTC | few | TRBV7-3 | TRBD2 | TRBJ2-1
CASSGSERGAVNEQFF | TGTGCCAGCAGTGGTTCGGAGCGGGGGGCGGTGAATGAGCAGTTCTTC | NA | TRBV6-6 | TRBD2 | TRBJ2-1
CASSLAEATVTEAFF | TGTGCCAGCAGCTTAGCCGAAGCGACAGTCACTGAAGCTTTCTTT | NA | TRBV7-8 | NA | TRBJ1-1
CASSPRGGATYGYTF | TGCGCCAGCAGCCCCCGAGGGGGGGCTACCTATGGCTACACCTTC | few | TRBV4-1 | NA | TRBJ1-2